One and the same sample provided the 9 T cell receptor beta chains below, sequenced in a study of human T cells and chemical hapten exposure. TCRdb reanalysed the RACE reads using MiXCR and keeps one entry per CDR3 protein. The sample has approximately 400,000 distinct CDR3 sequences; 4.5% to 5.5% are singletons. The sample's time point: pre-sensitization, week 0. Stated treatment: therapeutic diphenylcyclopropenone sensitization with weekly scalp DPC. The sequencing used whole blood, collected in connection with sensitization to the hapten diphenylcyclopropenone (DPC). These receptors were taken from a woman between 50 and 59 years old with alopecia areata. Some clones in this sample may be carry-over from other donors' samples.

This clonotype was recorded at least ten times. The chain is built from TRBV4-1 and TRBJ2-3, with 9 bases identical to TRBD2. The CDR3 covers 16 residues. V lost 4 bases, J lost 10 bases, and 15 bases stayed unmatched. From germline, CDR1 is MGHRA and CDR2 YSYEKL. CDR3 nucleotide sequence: TGCGCCAGCAGCCGGATGGGCGGCGGGGGGGCCGAAGCGCAGTATTTT. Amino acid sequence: CASSRMGGGGAEAQYF.

This CDR3 is CASSEVHYEQYF. CDR3 nucleotide sequence: TGTGCCAGCAGTGAAGTTCACTACGAGCAGTACTTC. The rearrangement links TRBV6-1 to TRBJ2-7; D is unclear. The CDR3 has 12 amino acids. Trimming cost V 1 base and J 3 bases, with 4 bases left between them. Looked up from germline, CDR1 is MNHNS and CDR2 is SASEGT.

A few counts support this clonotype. The CDR3 is CASSPGFLRTSTDTQYF. The CDR3 region has the DNA TGTGCCAGCTCACCAGGATTCCTCAGGACTAGCACAGATACGCAGTATTTT. The chain is built from TRBV18 and TRBJ2-3, with a weak D call TRBD2 (5 bases). The CDR3 contains 17 residues. The germline V gene encodes CDR1 KGHSH and CDR2 LQKENI. Trimming pared 2 bases from V and 0 bases from J, leaving 15 bases between.

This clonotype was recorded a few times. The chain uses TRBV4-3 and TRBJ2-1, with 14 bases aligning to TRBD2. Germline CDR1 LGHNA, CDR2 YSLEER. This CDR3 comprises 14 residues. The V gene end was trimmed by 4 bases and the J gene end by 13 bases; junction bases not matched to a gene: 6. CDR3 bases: TGCGCCAGCAGCCGTCCCGGGACTAGCGGGGGCCAGTTCTTC. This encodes CASSRPGTSGGQFF.

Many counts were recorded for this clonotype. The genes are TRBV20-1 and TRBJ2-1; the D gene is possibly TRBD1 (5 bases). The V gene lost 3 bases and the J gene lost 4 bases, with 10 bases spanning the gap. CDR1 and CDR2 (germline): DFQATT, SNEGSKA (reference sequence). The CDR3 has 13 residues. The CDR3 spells CSASRGTYNEQFF. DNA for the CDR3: TGCAGTGCTAGTAGGGGTACTTACAATGAGCAGTTCTTC.

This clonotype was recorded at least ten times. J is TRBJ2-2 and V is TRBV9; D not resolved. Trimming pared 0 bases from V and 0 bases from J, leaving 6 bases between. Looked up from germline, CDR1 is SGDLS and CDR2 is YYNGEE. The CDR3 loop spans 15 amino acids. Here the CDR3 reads CASSVDSTNTGELFF. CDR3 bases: TGTGCCAGCAGCGTAGACAGCACGAACACCGGGGAGCTGTTTTTT.

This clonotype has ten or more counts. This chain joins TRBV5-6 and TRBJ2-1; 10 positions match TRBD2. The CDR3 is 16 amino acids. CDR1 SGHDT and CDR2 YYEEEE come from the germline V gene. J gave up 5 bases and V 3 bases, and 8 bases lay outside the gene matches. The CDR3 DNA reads TGTGCCAGCAGCTCACCGGGACTAGCGTCCCACAATGAGCAGTTCTTC. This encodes CASSSPGLASHNEQFF.

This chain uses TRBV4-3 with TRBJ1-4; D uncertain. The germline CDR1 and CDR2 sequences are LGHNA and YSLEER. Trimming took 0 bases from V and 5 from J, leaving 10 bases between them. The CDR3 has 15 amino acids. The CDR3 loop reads CASSQDLSGNEKLFF. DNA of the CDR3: TGCGCCAGCAGCCAAGATTTATCGGGGAATGAAAAACTGTTTTTT.

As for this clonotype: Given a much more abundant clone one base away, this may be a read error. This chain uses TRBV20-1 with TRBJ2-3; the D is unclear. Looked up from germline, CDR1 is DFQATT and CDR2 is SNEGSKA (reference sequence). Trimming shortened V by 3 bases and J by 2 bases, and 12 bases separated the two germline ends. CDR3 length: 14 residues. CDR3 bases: TGCAGTGCTAGGACGAGAGCAGACACAGATACGCAGTATTTT. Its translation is CSARTRADTDTQYF.